These 20 T cell receptor beta chains came from one sample sequenced in a study of blood T cell repertoires in COVID-19. TCRdb's copy holds only in-frame clones and misses some; the assay was immunoSEQ multiplex PCR. Among hundreds of thousands of clones, approximately 90% were seen once, and the ten largest hold around 16%. Sequenced: PBMCs or T cells enriched from blood (not recorded which). The origin of the receptors is a man aged 18 to 29 who had recovered from COVID-19.

This clone appeared a single time. The V call is TRBV14, the J call TRBJ1-2; D possibly corresponds to TRBD1 (6 bases). The germline gives CDR1 SGHDN, CDR2 FVKESK. The CDR3 contains 18 residues. Trimming left V 11 bases short and J 4 bases short, with 32 bases between. This CDR3 reads CAHYKATNRDMVSYGYTF. CDR3 nucleotides: TGTGCCCACTACAAAGCTACAAACCGGGACATGGTTAGCTATGGCTACACCTTC.

The chain couples TRBV25-1 to TRBJ1-1, with 9 bases fitting TRBD1. Trimming removed 6 bases from V and 2 bases from J; junction bases left unmatched: 7. The CDR3 consists of 15 residues. Germline V gene data show CDR1 as MGHDK and CDR2 as SYGVNS. CDR3 amino acids: CASRPGQGFNTEAFF. In DNA form, the CDR3 reads TGTGCCAGCAGACCGGGACAGGGCTTTAACACTGAAGCTTTCTTT. Using reference TRBV25-1 and TRBJ1-1 for the parts outside the CDR3, the full variable domain is EADIYQTPRYLVIGTGKKITLECSQTMGHDKMYWYQQDPGMELHLIHYSYGVNSTEKGDLSSESTVSRIRTEHFPLTLESARPSHTSQYLCASRPGQGFNTEAFFGQGTRLTVV.

The chain has TRBV18 and TRBJ2-2; D is possibly TRBD2 (5 bases). V lost 1 base and J 5 bases, leaving 8 bases between the germline ends. Germline assignment: CDR1 KGHSH and CDR2 LQKENI. The CDR3 loop spans 14 amino acids. The CDR3: CASSPQEATGELFF. The CDR3 bases are TGTGCCAGCTCACCACAGGAGGCAACCGGGGAGCTGTTTTTT.

This clone is a singleton in its sample. V gene TRBV5-1 combines with J gene TRBJ1-1; 9 nucleotides agree with TRBD1. The CDR3 is made up of 14 amino acids. With V trimmed by 3 bases and J by 5 bases, 5 bases remained unmatched. Per the germline V gene, CDR1 is SGHRS and CDR2 is YFSETQ. The CDR3 here is CASSSDRGWTEAFF. The CDR3 DNA is TGCGCCAGCAGCTCGGACAGGGGATGGACTGAAGCTTTCTTT. Combining the CDR3 with reference TRBV5-1 and TRBJ1-1 gives the whole variable domain KAGVTQTPRYLIKTRGQQVTLSCSPISGHRSVSWYQQTPGQGLQFLFEYFSETQRNKGNFPGRFSGRQFSNSRSEMNVSTLELGDSALYLCASSSDRGWTEAFFGQGTRLTVV.

V usage is TRBV29-1 and J usage is TRBJ2-1; possibly TRBD1 for D (6 bases). V lost 6 bases to trimming and J lost 7 bases, with 19 bases between them. The CDR3 length is 14 residues. Germline V gene lookup returns CDR1 SQVTM and CDR2 ANQGSEA. This chain's CDR3 is CSVPPGDPRNEQFF. DNA of the CDR3: TGCAGCGTACCCCCAGGGGACCCACGTAATGAGCAGTTCTTC.

The chain is built from TRBV9 and TRBJ1-2; D is perhaps TRBD1 (5 bases). Looked up from germline, CDR1 is SGDLS and CDR2 is YYNGEE. The V end was cut by 0 bases, the J end by 8 bases, with 14 bases between. The CDR3 extends over 14 amino acids. The CDR3 DNA reads as TGTGCCAGCAGCGTAGATGGCAGGGATAAGGGCTACACCTTC. The encoded protein is CASSVDGRDKGYTF.

The gene calls are TRBV3-1 (or the pseudogene TRBV3-2) and TRBJ1-6; 7 bases match TRBD1. V shed 4 bases, J shed 11 bases, and the junction held 20 bases outside the gene matches. Germline V gives CDR1 LGHDT, CDR2 YNNKEL (reference sequence). The CDR3 has 18 amino acids. CDR3 nucleotide sequence: TGTGCCAGCAGCCTCCGGCGGGACAGTCTCAATTTCGTGCCACCCCTCCACTTT. Its translation is CASSLRRDSLNFVPPLHF.

The rearrangement joins TRBV11-2 to TRBJ2-5; D is ambiguous. V was cut by 1 base and J by 1 base, with 7 bases left in between. From germline, CDR1 is SGHAT and CDR2 FQNNGV. This CDR3 is 14 amino acids long. The chain's CDR3 is CASSLGALQETQYF. DNA for the CDR3: TGTGCCAGCAGCTTAGGGGCACTCCAAGAGACCCAGTACTTC.

The chain couples TRBV3-1 (or the pseudogene TRBV3-2) to TRBJ2-7; D possibly corresponds to TRBD2 (5 bases). The CDR3 covers 15 residues. The V end was cut by 3 bases, the J end by 3 bases, with 15 bases between. Germline loops: CDR1 LGHDT, CDR2 YNNKEL (reference sequence). The DNA of the CDR3 is TGTGCCAGCAGCCACCCCCGCGGAGGCGACTACGAGCAGTACTTC. It specifies CASSHPRGGDYEQYF.

This sequence joins TRBV6-5 and TRBJ2-5; no definite D call. The CDR3 is 14 amino acids. CDR1 and CDR2 (germline): MNHEY, SVGAGI. The V end was cut by 0 bases, the J end by 1 base, with 6 bases between. The CDR3 DNA follows: TGTGCCAGCAGTTACTCGTACGGCCAAGAGACCCAGTACTTC. Residues: CASSYSYGQETQYF.

The rearrangement uses TRBV19 and TRBJ2-7; tentatively, D is TRBD1 (5 bases). Germline V gene data show CDR1 as LNHDA and CDR2 as SQIVND (reference sequence). Trimming took off 1 base at V and 1 base at J, with 14 bases between the two ends. The CDR3 runs to 16 residues. In DNA form, the CDR3 reads TGTGCCAGTAGTATAGGCGGCAGGGATATTTCCTACGAGCAGTACTTC. This gives the protein CASSIGGRDISYEQYF.

This chain links TRBV18 with TRBJ1-3; 12 bases line up with TRBD1. This CDR3 has 18 residues. Trimming removed 3 bases from V and 4 bases from J; junction bases left unmatched: 10. In germline, CDR1 is KGHSH, CDR2 LQKENI. The CDR3 DNA sequence: TGTGCCAGCTCACCGATAGGACCGGGACAGGGGGCCGGAAACACCATATATTTT. Encoded protein: CASSPIGPGQGAGNTIYF.

The V and J genes are TRBV5-8 and TRBJ2-1, with D possibly matching TRBD2 (6 bases). The V and J ends lost 0 bases and 4 bases respectively, with 8 bases between them. The CDR3 runs to 14 residues. Germline CDR1 SGHTS, CDR2 YDEGEE. In nucleotides, the CDR3 is TGTGCCAGCAGCTTGGCGGCGGGGTACAATGAGCAGTTCTTC. This sequence encodes CASSLAAGYNEQFF.

The chain has TRBV11-2 and TRBJ1-2; unclear D gene. From germline, CDR1 is SGHAT and CDR2 FQNNGV. CDR3 length equals 15 residues. The V end was cut by 0 bases, the J end by 5 bases, with 13 bases between. CDR3 protein: CASSLEIRTGYGYTF. CDR3 sequence (DNA): TGTGCCAGCAGCTTAGAGATCCGGACGGGATATGGCTACACCTTC.

This chain joins TRBV27 and TRBJ1-2; D remains ambiguous. The CDR3 is 13 amino acids. The V end lost 2 bases, the J end lost 4 bases, and 8 bases lay between the germline ends. The germline V gene encodes CDR1 MNHEY and CDR2 SMNVEV (reference sequence). CDR3 coding DNA: TGTGCCAGCAGTTTAGGGCAATCCTATGGCTACACCTTC. Translating gives CASSLGQSYGYTF.

The gene calls are TRBV28 and TRBJ1-3; D is unclear. V shed 6 bases and J shed 3 bases, with 9 bases lying between them. The germline V gene encodes CDR1 MDHEN and CDR2 SYDVKM. The CDR3 length is 13 residues. DNA of the CDR3: TGTGCCAGCAGCTCCCCGGGTGGAAACACCATATATTTT. Its translation is CASSSPGGNTIYF.

This clone is a singleton in its sample. This chain connects TRBV30 to TRBJ1-2; 10 nucleotides agree with TRBD1. Germline V gene data show CDR1 as GTSNPN and CDR2 as SVGIG (reference sequence). After removal of 8 bases from V and 7 bases from J, the junction contained 10 bases not matched to a gene. The CDR3 is 13 amino acids. The chain's CDR3 is CANTGTGAFGYTF. CDR3 in DNA: TGTGCCAATACCGGGACAGGGGCGTTTGGCTACACCTTC. Full variable domain (rest looked up from reference TRBV30 and TRBJ1-2): SQTIHQWPATLVQPVGSPLSLECTVEGTSNPNLYWYRQAAGRGLQLLFYSVGIGQISSEVPQNLSASRPQDRQFILSSKKLLLSDSGFYLCANTGTGAFGYTFGSGTRLTVV.

The chain is built from TRBV12-5 and TRBJ1-6; the match to TRBD1 covers 9 bases. The ends lost 1 base at V and 10 bases at J; junction bases unmatched: 5. The length of the CDR3 is 15 residues. Germline CDR1 and CDR2: LGHNT and FRNRAP. The CDR3 nucleotides read TGTGCTAGTGGTTTGGGACAGGGGGTTTCGTCACCCCTCCACTTT. This gives the protein CASGLGQGVSSPLHF.

V gene TRBV7-2 combines with J gene TRBJ2-7, with D possibly matching TRBD2 (6 bases). Germline CDR1 and CDR2: SGHTA and FQGNSA. Trimming left V 5 bases short and J 6 bases short, with 14 bases between. This CDR3 contains 13 residues. The CDR3 region is CASSLPSAGEQYF. CDR3 coding DNA: TGTGCCAGCAGCCTGCCTAGCGCAGGCGAGCAGTACTTC.

This clone was seen once. CDR3 in amino acids: CASSYRLYNEQFF. Written as DNA, the CDR3 is TGTGCCAGCAGTTACCGTTTATACAATGAGCAGTTCTTC. The chain couples TRBV6-5 to TRBJ2-1; D gene unclear. The CDR3 is made up of 13 amino acids. Looked up from germline, CDR1 is MNHEY and CDR2 is SVGAGI. Trimming left V 2 bases short and J 4 bases short, with 6 bases between.